This T cell receptor beta chain is from a study of graft-versus-host responses after intestinal transplantation. Profiling relied on immunoSEQ multiplex PCR, and the TCRdb table lists in-frame clones only, not all of them. There are some 86,000 clones in the sample; 90% to 95% occur only once, and approximately 5.5% lies in the top ten. A word on this clone: What it binds is unknown.

Germline CDR1 reads LNHNV; CDR2 reads YYDKDF (reference sequence). Trimming took off 0 bases at V and 7 bases at J, with 10 bases between the two ends. The CDR3 has 15 residues. The chain links TRBV15 to TRBJ1-6; D is possibly TRBD1 (5 bases). The sequenced sample was unstimulated CD8+ T cells sorted from spleen or lymph node cells, obtained before intestinal transplant. This TCR was sampled from a human donor who received an intestinal transplant. The CDR3 DNA follows: TGTGCCACCAGCAGAGATCGGGGACCCAATTCACCCCTCCACTTT. This codes for CATSRDRGPNSPLHF.